Listed below are T cell receptor beta chains from one sample, sequenced in a study of blood T cell repertoires in COVID-19. Measured with immunoSEQ multiplex PCR; TCRdb has only the in-frame clones, and not every one. The sample gives 95,000 to 150,000 clones, around 78% of which show up once; roughly 2.1% is in the top ten. Sequencing used peripheral blood. Receptors originate from a man between 65 and 85 years old with acute or convalescent COVID-19. CDR3s include the opening cysteine and the closing phenylalanine or tryptophan. The D gene is left open where the match is weak. Size values are once, few and many counts, or a class for expanded clones, and some rows have none.

>once|TRBD2|TRBV18|TRBJ2-3
CASSPQLAGGGTDTQYF
TGTGCCAGCTCACCTCAACTAGCGGGGGGTGGCACAGATACGCAGTATTTT
>NA|NA|TRBV5-1|TRBJ1-2
CASSRAGIPSNYGYTF
TGCGCCAGCAGCCGCGCAGGGATCCCCTCTAACTATGGCTACACCTTC
>NA|NA|TRBV6-5|TRBJ1-3
CASSSPGTSGNTIYF
TGTGCCAGCAGTTCACCGGGAACCTCTGGAAACACCATATATTTT
>NA|TRBD1|TRBV7-2|TRBJ1-1
CASSFDRGGTEAFF
TGTGCCAGCAGCTTCGACAGGGGGGGGACTGAAGCTTTCTTT
>NA|NA|TRBV11-3|TRBJ2-1
CASSPRGATRNEQFF
TGTGCCAGCAGCCCCCGGGGGGCTACGAGGAATGAGCAGTTCTTC
>NA|NA|TRBV6-5|TRBJ1-6
CASSPQGSPLHF
TGTGCCAGCAGTCCTCAGGGGTCACCCCTCCACTTT
>NA|NA|TRBV5-4|TRBJ2-1
CASSNVRGVINEQFF
TGTGCCAGCAGCAACGTCAGGGGGGTCATAAATGAGCAGTTCTTC
>NA|TRBD1|TRBV7-8|TRBJ2-5
CASRETGNQATQYF
TGTGCCAGCAGGGAGACAGGGAACCAGGCGACCCAGTACTTC
>few|NA|TRBV4-2|TRBJ1-2
CASSQDLRQGWNGYTF
TGTGCCAGCAGCCAAGATCTCAGGCAGGGGTGGAATGGCTACACCTTC
>NA|TRBD2|TRBV7-2|TRBJ2-1
CASSSNPSGGANEQFF
TGTGCCAGCAGCTCCAACCCTAGCGGGGGGGCCAATGAGCAGTTCTTC
>NA|TRBD1|TRBV20-1|TRBJ2-2
CSASPVQQGAGGELFF
TGCAGTGCTAGTCCTGTACAACAGGGGGCGGGCGGGGAGCTGTTTTTT
>NA|TRBD1|TRBV19|TRBJ1-2
CASSSITGTGRYDYGYTF
TGTGCCAGTAGTTCAATAACCGGGACAGGGAGGTACGACTATGGCTACACCTTC
>NA|TRBD2|TRBV3-1/TRBV3-2|TRBJ2-2
CASSQPSGGAGTGELFF
TGTGCCAGCAGCCAACCTAGCGGGGGGGCCGGCACCGGGGAGCTGTTTTTT
>NA|NA|TRBV6-5|TRBJ1-5
CASVGGSNQPQHF
TGTGCCAGCGTCGGGGGTAGCAATCAGCCCCAGCATTTT
>NA|TRBD1|TRBV6-5|TRBJ1-1
CASSYVFQGVNTEAFF
TGTGCCAGCAGTTACGTGTTTCAGGGGGTGAACACTGAAGCTTTCTTT
>many|TRBD1|TRBV5-4|TRBJ1-1
CASSLDTGTGVAFF
TGTGCCAGCAGCTTGGATACCGGGACAGGTGTGGCTTTCTTT
>NA|NA|TRBV6-5|TRBJ1-6
CASSYEGRPGDSPLHF
TGTGCCAGCAGTTACGAAGGTCGCCCAGGGGATTCACCCCTCCACTTT
>NA|TRBD1|TRBV5-6|TRBJ1-2
CASSLVPTGTVWYTF
TGTGCCAGCAGCTTGGTTCCGACAGGGACCGTTTGGTACACCTTC
>NA|TRBD1|TRBV7-2|TRBJ1-2
CASSPDRVGGYTF
TGTGCCAGCAGCCCGGACAGGGTTGGTGGCTACACCTTC
>NA|NA|TRBV27|TRBJ1-1
CASGEPRGKAAEAFF
TGTGCCAGCGGCGAACCGAGGGGGAAAGCGGCTGAAGCTTTCTTT
>NA|TRBD1|TRBV19|TRBJ1-3
CASSRQGAVGNTIYF
TGTGCCAGTAGCAGACAGGGGGCAGTTGGAAACACCATATATTTT
>NA|NA|TRBV7-2|TRBJ2-3
CASSLAAPPSTDTQYF
TGTGCCAGCAGCTTAGCAGCGCCACCTAGCACAGATACGCAGTATTTT
>NA|TRBD1|TRBV5-1|TRBJ2-2
CASSLNIGQGITGELFF
TGCGCCAGCAGCCTAAACATCGGACAGGGTATCACCGGGGAGCTGTTTTTT
>NA|NA|TRBV18|TRBJ1-1
CASSPEANTEAFF
TGTGCCAGCTCACCCGAAGCTAACACTGAAGCTTTCTTT
>NA|TRBD2|TRBV5-4|TRBJ2-1
CASSLSSGGYNEQFF
TGTGCCAGCAGCTTGTCTAGCGGGGGGTACAATGAGCAGTTCTTC
>NA|NA|TRBV13|TRBJ1-3
CASSLRGPGNTIYF
TGTGCCAGCAGCTTAAGAGGGCCTGGAAACACCATATATTTT
>NA|TRBD1|TRBV7-9|TRBJ2-7
CASSSITTGTGIRYEQYF
TGTGCCAGCAGCTCGATCACAACCGGGACAGGGATTAGGTACGAGCAGTACTTC
>NA|TRBD1|TRBV4-3|TRBJ1-2
CASSQASRGQAYGYTF
TGCGCCAGCAGCCAAGCATCGAGGGGGCAGGCCTATGGCTACACCTTC
>NA|TRBD1|TRBV13|TRBJ2-7
CASSLSRGQGIYEQYF
TGTGCCAGCAGCCTAAGTCGGGGACAGGGAATCTACGAGCAGTACTTC
>NA|TRBD1|TRBV3-1/TRBV3-2|TRBJ2-7
CASSHWDRGYEQYF
TGTGCCAGCAGCCACTGGGACAGGGGCTACGAGCAGTACTTC
>NA|TRBD2|TRBV5-4|TRBJ2-7
CASSLGGTTGGEQYF
TGTGCCAGCAGCTTGGGGGGGACTACGGGAGGGGAGCAGTACTTC
>NA|NA|TRBV4-2|TRBJ2-6
CASRWLGGNPGANVLTF
TGTGCCAGCAGATGGCTCGGAGGCAACCCTGGGGCCAACGTCCTGACTTTC
>NA|NA|TRBV10-3|TRBJ1-2
CAISAGEGRGYTF
TGTGCCATCAGTGCGGGGGAGGGCAGGGGCTACACCTTC
>NA|TRBD1|TRBV5-4|TRBJ1-4
CASSQDRVEEKLFF
TGTGCCAGCAGCCAAGACAGGGTCGAGGAAAAACTGTTTTTT
>once|NA|TRBV7-9|TRBJ1-1
CASSVREVGAFF
TGTGCCAGCAGCGTCCGGGAAGTGGGAGCTTTCTTT
>NA|NA|TRBV7-6|TRBJ1-4
CASSPQAGLNEKLFF
TGTGCCAGCAGCCCCCAGGCGGGCTTAAATGAAAAACTGTTTTTT
>NA|NA|TRBV18|TRBJ1-1
CASSPPTGRGTEAFF
TGTGCCAGCTCACCACCTACAGGGAGGGGCACTGAAGCTTTCTTT
>NA|TRBD2|TRBV15|TRBJ2-1
CATSRYPLAGGSYNEQFF
TGTGCCACCAGCAGATATCCCTTAGCGGGGGGGTCCTACAATGAGCAGTTCTTC
>NA|NA|TRBV7-8|TRBJ1-6
CASSANSPLHF
TGTGCCAGCAGCGCTAACTCACCCCTCCACTTT
>NA|NA|TRBV10-3|TRBJ1-3
CAISERTAGNTIYF
TGTGCCATCAGTGAGAGGACAGCTGGAAACACCATATATTTT
>NA|TRBD1|TRBV7-2|TRBJ2-7
CASSFPGTGGKEQYF
TGTGCCAGCAGCTTTCCCGGGACAGGGGGCAAAGAGCAGTACTTC
>few|NA|TRBV9|TRBJ1-2
CASSPRNTGLGGYTF
TGTGCCAGCAGCCCCCGAAACACAGGGCTGGGGGGCTACACCTTC
>NA|NA|TRBV24-1|TRBJ1-4
CATSESPSNEKLFF
TGTGCCACCAGTGAGTCTCCCTCTAATGAAAAACTGTTTTTT
>NA|NA|TRBV7-2|TRBJ2-7
CASSLEGGQIYEQYF
TGTGCCAGCAGCTTAGAGGGGGGACAGATCTACGAGCAGTACTTC
>NA|TRBD2|TRBV9|TRBJ2-5
CASSGGTSGGVQETQYF
TGTGCCAGCAGCGGCGGGACTAGCGGGGGGGTTCAAGAGACCCAGTACTTC
>NA|TRBD1|TRBV10-3|TRBJ1-4
CAISEQGARGEKLFF
TGTGCCATCAGCGAACAGGGGGCGCGAGGGGAAAAACTGTTTTTT
>NA|NA|TRBV5-1|TRBJ2-2
CASSPSAVYTGELFF
TGCGCCAGCAGCCCCTCAGCGGTATACACCGGGGAGCTGTTTTTT
>few|NA|TRBV7-2|TRBJ2-7
CASSRTRGGGKWDEQYF
TGTGCCAGCAGCCGTACCAGAGGGGGTGGAAAATGGGACGAGCAGTACTTC
>few|NA|TRBV9|TRBJ1-2
CASSASGQLRSNYGYTF
TGTGCCAGCAGCGCAAGTGGACAGCTACGGTCTAACTATGGCTACACCTTC
>NA|NA|TRBV4-3|TRBJ2-1
CASSQDYSYNEQFF
TGCGCCAGCAGCCAAGACTATTCCTACAATGAGCAGTTCTTC
>NA|TRBD2|TRBV11-2|TRBJ2-1
CASSNERGLRQFF
TGTGCCAGCAGCAATGAGCGGGGACTGCGGCAGTTCTTC
>NA|NA|TRBV6-2/TRBV6-3|TRBJ2-1
CASSYSPSRDNEQFF
TGTGCCAGCAGTTACTCTCCCAGCAGGGACAATGAGCAGTTCTTC